This TCR beta chain is drawn from a study of T cell responses to AZD1222 COVID-19 vaccine. Assay used: immunoSEQ multiplex PCR; TCRdb lists only in-frame clones, some missing. This table has 45,000 to 55,000 clones, about 88% appearing once. The specimen comprised peripheral blood, sampled on day 0 of AZD1222 vaccination. This TCR was recovered from an adult in good health.

DNA of the CDR3: TGTGCCAGCGCTATCCCAGGGGCTGGGAACTATGGCTACACCTTC. Translating gives CASAIPGAGNYGYTF. The chain is built from TRBV5-4 and TRBJ1-2; tentatively, D is TRBD1 (6 bases). Deletions cut 7 bases from V and 2 bases from J, with 18 bases between. Germline V gene lookup returns CDR1 SGHNT and CDR2 YYREEE (reference sequence). The CDR3 sequence is 15 residues long.